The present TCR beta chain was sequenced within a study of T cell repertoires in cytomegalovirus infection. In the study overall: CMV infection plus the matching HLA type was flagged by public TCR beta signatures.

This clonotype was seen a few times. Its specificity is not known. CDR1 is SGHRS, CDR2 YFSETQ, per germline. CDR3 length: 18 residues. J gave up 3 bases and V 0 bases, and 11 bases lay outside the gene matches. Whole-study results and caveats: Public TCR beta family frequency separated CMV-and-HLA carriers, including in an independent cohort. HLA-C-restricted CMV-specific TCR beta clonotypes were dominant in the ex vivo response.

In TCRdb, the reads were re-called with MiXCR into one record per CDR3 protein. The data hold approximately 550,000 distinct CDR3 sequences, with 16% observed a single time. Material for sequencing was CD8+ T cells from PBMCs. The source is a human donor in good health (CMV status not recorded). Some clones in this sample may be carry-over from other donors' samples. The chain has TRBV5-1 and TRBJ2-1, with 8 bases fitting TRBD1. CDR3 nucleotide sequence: TGCGCCAGCAGCTTGGAGCCCATGGACAGGGTCAACTACAATGAGCAGTTCTTC. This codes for CASSLEPMDRVNYNEQFF.